This T cell receptor (beta chain) was recorded in a study of early T cells in non-severe SARS-CoV-2 infection (dated by TCRdb to about 2021). Looking at the study overall: Because TCR sequencing relied on bulk RNA taken from unsorted whole blood, pairing of alpha and beta chains was not possible. General conclusions and limits of the study: VDJdb matching was skewed toward anti-spike CD8 responses and likely underestimated virus-specific expansions, missing private and CD4 specificities.

A remark on this clonotype: There is no known antigen for this receptor. No base quality values were provided; no much bigger clone lies one nucleotide off.

This was a case-control study nested in a cohort of healthcare workers in London, UK, who had nasopharyngeal swab PCR tests and blood samples taken every week. Between 23 and 31 March 2020, the week of the UK lockdown, healthcare workers were enrolled and then followed up weekly for as long as 16 weeks. Libraries were constructed by 5' RACE. The sequencing machine was a NextSeq 500. In the TCR library protocol, unique molecular identifiers were attached to individual cDNA molecules to correct for PCR bias and sequencing error. Sequencing covered both TCR alpha and beta chains, and within each sample the abundances of alpha and beta sequences were tightly co-correlated. The paper's data handling went like this. Decombinator V4 was used to annotate TCR sequences for V gene, J gene and CDR3. TCRs were defined as expanded if a significant change between any two time points was detected under a Poisson model with p below 0.0001. TCR abundances were normalised to the total number of TCRs sequenced in each sample and reported as counts per million. MAIT TCRs were defined by TRAV1-2 paired with TRAJ12, TRAJ20 or TRAJ33, and iNKT TCRs by TRAV10 paired with TRAJ18. VDJdb, accessed on 1 November 2021, was searched for TCRs annotated for CMV, EBV and SARS-CoV-2, and TCRs annotated for more than one antigen were excluded. TCRdb handled the public reads itself, with Q25 trimming in fastp and clone calling in MiXCR, and kept productive beta chains. When rows share a CDR3 protein, they turn into one entry using the most common DNA and genes. The V and J calls shown here were made by TCRdb, not taken from the authors' results. Counted in this sample were 70,000 to 95,000 distinct CDR3 sequences; over 9% of them appeared once. The ten largest make up about 5.3% of the sample.

The CDR3 covers 13 residues, taking in both the cysteine and the phenylalanine. Only the CDR3 part of the read is kept: 39 bases, read in frame from the first base. V is pruned by 4 bases and J by 4 bases, leaving 5 bases of the junction without a gene match. CDR1 DFQATT and CDR2 SNEGSKA are derived from the germline V gene (reference sequence). Input material: whole blood. The origin of this receptor is an adult who was a healthcare worker with PCR-confirmed SARS-CoV-2 infection or an uninfected control (not recorded which). This chain joins TRBV20-1 to TRBJ2-7; 9 central bases correspond to TRBD2. The DNA reads TGCAGTGCTATTACTAGCGGGTTGTACGAGCAGTACTTC. It translates to CSAITSGLYEQYF.